The 10 T cell receptor beta chains below all came from one sample that was sequenced in a study of patients and donors after allogeneic stem cell transplantation (TCRdb year 2020). Library prep was done by RT-PCR. Sequencing relied on a NextSeq 550. TCRdb trimmed public reads at Q25 via fastp, called clones via MiXCR and kept in-frame beta chains. Each CDR3 protein appears once, grouped with its most common genes and DNA. This sample comprises 90,000 to 120,000 distinct CDR3 sequences, approximately 35% of them detected only once. The ten largest clones represent more than 25% of the sample. The sequenced sample was blood, either unsorted or a sorted T cell fraction (not recorded which). The origin of the receptors is a human donor who was either an allogeneic HSCT recipient or a stem cell or donor lymphocyte infusion donor (not recorded which). It is not recorded whose cells these are; they may come from a transplant donor.

The chain uses TRBV28 and TRBJ2-3; 12 bases are shared with TRBD2. The J segment lost 3 bases and the V segment lost 5 bases, leaving 3 bases of the junction unmatched. The CDR3 length is 15 residues. Germline CDR1 reads MDHEN; CDR2 reads SYDVKM. CDR3 DNA sequence: TGTGCCAGCAGTCTAGCGGGAGGGCATACAGATACGCAGTATTTT. Its protein product is CASSLAGGHTDTQYF.

The chain joins TRBV3-1 to TRBJ2-7; D remains ambiguous. Germline loops: CDR1 LGHDT, CDR2 YNNKEL (reference sequence). The CDR3 runs 14 residues. V shed 0 bases and J shed 3 bases, with 9 bases lying between them. CDR3 region: CASSQDPVHYEQYF. The CDR3 region has the DNA TGTGCCAGCAGCCAAGATCCCGTTCACTACGAGCAGTACTTC.

This clonotype has ten or more counts. J is TRBJ1-4 and V is TRBV7-9, with 7 bases matching TRBD1. CDR1 and CDR2 (germline): SEHNR, FQNEAQ (reference sequence). This CDR3 contains 16 residues. J lost 2 bases, V lost 4 bases, and 7 bases had no gene match. This chain's CDR3 is CASSSYRGWTNEKLFF. CDR3 in DNA: TGTGCCAGCAGCTCCTACAGGGGATGGACTAATGAAAAACTGTTTTTT.

This clonotype was found a few times. The genes are TRBV5-1 and TRBJ1-1, with 7 nucleotides matching TRBD1. Germline V lookup: CDR1 SGHRS, CDR2 YFSETQ. The V segment lost 2 bases and the J segment 1 base; nucleotides outside the gene matches: 2. This CDR3 is built from 14 residues. The CDR3 region is CASSLQGSNTEAFF. DNA for the CDR3: TGCGCCAGCAGCTTACAGGGGTCGAACACTGAAGCTTTCTTT.

This clonotype was seen only a few times. The chain employs TRBV27 and TRBJ1-1; D possibly corresponds to TRBD1 (5 bases). CDR3 length: 17 residues. Deletions cut 6 bases from V and 0 bases from J, with 20 bases between. CDR1 and CDR2 from the germline V gene are MNHEY and SMNVEV (reference sequence). The chain's CDR3 is CASSLTRLTGMNTEAFF. CDR3 nucleotides: TGTGCCAGCAGCCTTACTCGGCTCACAGGTATGAACACTGAAGCTTTCTTT.

This clonotype came up a few times. Here the CDR3 reads CASSFPQDTQYF. In DNA form, the CDR3 reads TGTGCCAGCAGTTTCCCCCAGGATACGCAGTATTTT. This chain uses TRBV28 with TRBJ2-3; D is unresolved. Germline-derived CDR1 and CDR2 are MDHEN and SYDVKM. Trimming pared 3 bases from V and 6 bases from J, leaving 7 bases between. The CDR3 sequence is 12 residues long.

This clonotype has more than one count but fewer than ten. This chain connects TRBV15 to TRBJ2-5, with 7 bases that match TRBD1. Germline loops: CDR1 LNHNV, CDR2 YYDKDF (reference sequence). The CDR3 is 15 amino acids. The V and J ends lost 2 bases and 5 bases, in that order; junction bases with no gene match: 8. CDR3 coding DNA: TGTGCCACCAGCAGAAACACAGGGGTTAGGGAGACCCAGTACTTC. It translates to CATSRNTGVRETQYF. The whole variable domain, filled in from reference TRBV15 and TRBJ2-5, reads DAMVIQNPRYQVTQFGKPVTLSCSQTLNHNVMYWYQQKSSQAPKLLFHYYDKDFNNEADTPDNFQSRRPNTSFCFLDIRSPGLGDTAMYLCATSRNTGVRETQYFGPGTRLLVL.

The chain recombines TRBV7-2 with TRBJ1-6; D gene unclear. Trimming shortened V by 3 bases and J by 7 bases, and 13 bases separated the two germline ends. This CDR3 comprises 15 residues. Germline CDR1 and CDR2: SGHTA and FQGNSA. DNA for the CDR3: TGTGCCAGCAGCTTCCCCAAGTCTCGGAATTCACCCCTCCACTTT. Its protein product is CASSFPKSRNSPLHF. Together with reference TRBV7-2 and TRBJ1-6, the CDR3 gives the full variable domain: GAGVSQSPSNKVTEKGKDVELRCDPISGHTALYWYRQSLGQGLEFLIYFQGNSAPDKSGLPSDRFSAERTGGSVSTLTIQRTQQEDSAVYLCASSFPKSRNSPLHFGNGTRLTVT.

The chain joins TRBV4-1 to TRBJ2-7; the D gene is possibly TRBD2 (5 bases). Germline V gene lookup returns CDR1 MGHRA and CDR2 YSYEKL. This CDR3 is built from 15 residues. With 0 bases removed from V and 6 bases from J, the gap between germline ends came to 15 bases. The CDR3 DNA sequence: TGCGCCAGCAGCCAAGATCAATTCGGGGTTAGCGAGCAGTACTTC. Its translation is CASSQDQFGVSEQYF.

The CDR3: CSAPTLRDGYEQYF. CDR3 sequence (DNA): TGCAGTGCTCCCACCCTAAGGGACGGATACGAGCAGTACTTC. This chain uses TRBV20-1 with TRBJ2-7; either TRBD1 or TRBD2 may supply D (5 bases each). CDR3 length: 14 amino acids. V was trimmed by 5 bases and J by 4 bases, leaving 18 bases between them. Germline V lookup: CDR1 DFQATT, CDR2 SNEGSKA (reference sequence).